The rows below give T cell receptor beta chains drawn from one sample of a study of blood T cell repertoires in COVID-19. Assay: immunoSEQ multiplex PCR; the TCRdb copy retains only in-frame clones and omits some. This sample has some 230,000 clones; 80% to 90% occur once, and the top ten carry approximately 5%. Material for sequencing was peripheral blood. Source of these receptors: a woman aged 55-75 years who had recovered from COVID-19. CDR3s include the opening cysteine and the closing phenylalanine or tryptophan. Each record gives: D gene, J gene, clone size, V gene, CDR3 DNA, CDR3 protein. D genes are given only for firm matches. Where a row states a size, it is once, few, many or the class of an expanded clone; other rows omit it.

D: NA; J: TRBJ1-6; size: NA; V: TRBV6-6; DNA: TGTGCCAGCAGTTACACGGGGGAGAAGTCACCCCTCCACTTT; CDR3: CASSYTGEKSPLHF
D: TRBD2; J: TRBJ2-3; size: NA; V: TRBV7-2; DNA: TGTGCCAGCAGCCAGATGGCTAGCGGGGGGGCGGATACGCAGTATTTT; CDR3: CASSQMASGGADTQYF
D: TRBD2; J: TRBJ2-3; size: NA; V: TRBV7-2; DNA: TGTGCCAGCAGCTCGCCCGGGGTGCGGGGGAACACAGATACGCAGTATTTT; CDR3: CASSSPGVRGNTDTQYF
D: TRBD1; J: TRBJ2-5; size: NA; V: TRBV4-1; DNA: TGCGCCAGCAGCCAAGAAGGCGCAGGGGGCTGGGAGACCCAGTACTTC; CDR3: CASSQEGAGGWETQYF
D: TRBD1; J: TRBJ2-1; size: once; V: TRBV6-2/TRBV6-3; DNA: TGTGCCAGCAGTTACCGTCCAGGGGGCCCCTACAATGAGCAGTTCTTC; CDR3: CASSYRPGGPYNEQFF
D: TRBD2; J: TRBJ2-7; size: NA; V: TRBV6-5; DNA: TGTGCCAGCGTCCGGGGGGGATCCTCCTACGAGCAGTACTTC; CDR3: CASVRGGSSYEQYF
D: NA; J: TRBJ1-3; size: NA; V: TRBV7-8; DNA: TGTGCCAGCAGCCCAAGCCAGGGGAACTCTGGAAACACCATATATTTT; CDR3: CASSPSQGNSGNTIYF
D: NA; J: TRBJ1-4; size: NA; V: TRBV4-3; DNA: TGCGCCAGCAGCCTGCTGGGACACGATAATGAAAAACTGTTTTTT; CDR3: CASSLLGHDNEKLFF
D: NA; J: TRBJ2-3; size: once; V: TRBV7-9; DNA: TGTGCCAGCAGCCCCTGGGGCAGAGGCACAGATACGCAGTATTTT; CDR3: CASSPWGRGTDTQYF
D: NA; J: TRBJ1-4; size: NA; V: TRBV4-1; DNA: TGCGCCAGCAGCCGGGCCGCTAATGAAAAACTGTTTTTT; CDR3: CASSRAANEKLFF
D: TRBD2; J: TRBJ2-3; size: NA; V: TRBV4-1; DNA: TGCGCCAGCAGCCAAGTGGGCGGGGGGGGCACTAGCACAGATACGCAGTATTTT; CDR3: CASSQVGGGGTSTDTQYF
D: TRBD1; J: TRBJ1-4; size: NA; V: TRBV27; DNA: TGTGCCAGCAGTTCCGGACAGGGGCGAGGGGAAAAACTGTTTTTT; CDR3: CASSSGQGRGEKLFF
D: NA; J: TRBJ1-1; size: few; V: TRBV30; DNA: TGTGCCTGGAAGAAGCCCCTGTACAGGCTGGCTTTCTTT; CDR3: CAWKKPLYRLAFF
D: TRBD1; J: TRBJ2-2; size: NA; V: TRBV5-8; DNA: TGTGCCAGCAGCTCGGGACAGAGCACCGGGGAGCTGTTTTTT; CDR3: CASSSGQSTGELFF
D: NA; J: TRBJ1-2; size: NA; V: TRBV4-1; DNA: TGCGCCAGCAGCCAACCCGACAGGCTCAACTATGGCTACACCTTC; CDR3: CASSQPDRLNYGYTF
D: TRBD2; J: TRBJ2-3; size: NA; V: TRBV4-3; DNA: TGCGCCAGCAGCCAATTTCCTAGCGGGGGGGCCACAGATACGCAGTATTTT; CDR3: CASSQFPSGGATDTQYF
D: NA; J: TRBJ1-1; size: NA; V: TRBV29-1; DNA: TGCAGCGTTTTGGTTGGCGGGCCCAACACTGAAGCTTTCTTT; CDR3: CSVLVGGPNTEAFF
D: NA; J: TRBJ2-5; size: few; V: TRBV7-9; DNA: TGTGCCAGCAGCTTAGTGATAGGTGGCGGAGAGACCCAGTACTTC; CDR3: CASSLVIGGGETQYF
D: NA; J: TRBJ2-7; size: NA; V: TRBV21-1; DNA: TGTGCCAGCAGCGAAAACTCCGGGACTAGCGTCGTCCGCGAGCAGTACTTC; CDR3: CASSENSGTSVVREQYF
D: NA; J: TRBJ2-1; size: NA; V: TRBV27; DNA: TGTGCCAGCAGTGCAGCAGGGTTTGGCTCCTACAATGAGCAGTTCTTC; CDR3: CASSAAGFGSYNEQFF
D: TRBD1; J: TRBJ2-2; size: NA; V: TRBV5-5; DNA: TGTGCCAGCAGTGTACAGGGGTACACCGGGGAGCTGTTTTTT; CDR3: CASSVQGYTGELFF
D: NA; J: TRBJ1-1; size: NA; V: TRBV7-8; DNA: TGTGCCAGCAGCTTAAAGCGGGTCAGGCCTTGGGGGACTGAAGCTTTCTTT; CDR3: CASSLKRVRPWGTEAFF
D: TRBD1; J: TRBJ1-2; size: NA; V: TRBV18; DNA: TGTGCCAGCTCACCCGGGACAGACTATGGCTACACCTTC; CDR3: CASSPGTDYGYTF
D: NA; J: TRBJ1-2; size: NA; V: TRBV19; DNA: TGTGCCAGTAGTATAGCCCGGACAGCTAGCCCCTATGGCTACACCTTC; CDR3: CASSIARTASPYGYTF
D: TRBD2; J: TRBJ2-5; size: NA; V: TRBV30; DNA: TGTGCCTGGGACTCTGCGGGGGTCCCCCAAGAGACCCAGTACTTC; CDR3: CAWDSAGVPQETQYF
D: NA; J: TRBJ2-7; size: NA; V: TRBV18; DNA: TGTGCCAGCTCACCAGGGAAGGGGGAGCAGTACTTC; CDR3: CASSPGKGEQYF
D: NA; J: TRBJ2-1; size: NA; V: TRBV5-1; DNA: TGCGCCAGCAGCTTAGCCGGCAATGAGCAGTTCTTC; CDR3: CASSLAGNEQFF
D: TRBD1; J: TRBJ1-2; size: NA; V: TRBV7-9; DNA: TGTGCCAGCAGCTTCAGGGGGAAGGAAGGCTACACCTTC; CDR3: CASSFRGKEGYTF
D: NA; J: TRBJ2-7; size: NA; V: TRBV3-1/TRBV3-2; DNA: TGTGCCAGCAGCCGCCAGGGCTACGAGCAGTACTTC; CDR3: CASSRQGYEQYF
D: NA; J: TRBJ1-2; size: NA; V: TRBV12-5; DNA: TGTGCTAGTGGTTTCCTGCTCCCCGGGGTCTATGGCTACACCTTC; CDR3: CASGFLLPGVYGYTF
D: NA; J: TRBJ1-4; size: NA; V: TRBV5-1; DNA: TGCGCCAGCAGCGCAGGACAGACGAATAATGAAAAACTGTTTTTT; CDR3: CASSAGQTNNEKLFF
D: TRBD1; J: TRBJ1-2; size: NA; V: TRBV10-3; DNA: TGTGCCATCAGGCGGACAGGGGGACATGGCTACACCTTC; CDR3: CAIRRTGGHGYTF
D: NA; J: TRBJ1-6; size: few; V: TRBV3-1/TRBV3-2; DNA: TGTGCCAGCAGCCATATTAACAGCGGGATATGGAATTCACCCCTCCACTTT; CDR3: CASSHINSGIWNSPLHF
D: TRBD2; J: TRBJ2-5; size: once; V: TRBV7-9; DNA: TGTGCCAGCAGCTTCGGGACTAGCACGGAGACCCAGTACTTC; CDR3: CASSFGTSTETQYF
D: NA; J: TRBJ1-1; size: NA; V: TRBV7-2; DNA: TGTGCCAGCAGCTTAGCAGGGGCAGTGGACACTGAAGCTTTCTTT; CDR3: CASSLAGAVDTEAFF
D: NA; J: TRBJ1-2; size: NA; V: TRBV3-1/TRBV3-2; DNA: TGTGCCAGCAGCCACCTCGGAGCATTAGGTGGCTACACCTTC; CDR3: CASSHLGALGGYTF
D: TRBD1; J: TRBJ2-2; size: NA; V: TRBV18; DNA: TGTGCCAGCTCACCACTGACAGGGGGAAACACCGGGGAGCTGTTTTTT; CDR3: CASSPLTGGNTGELFF
D: NA; J: TRBJ2-4; size: NA; V: TRBV15; DNA: TGTGCCACCAGCAGAGATGGGGTAGGGACAATAGCCAAAAACATTCAGTACTTC; CDR3: CATSRDGVGTIAKNIQYF
D: TRBD1; J: TRBJ2-3; size: NA; V: TRBV5-5; DNA: TGTGCCAGCAGCTCCGCAGGGGGCAGGTCAGCAGATACGCAGTATTTT; CDR3: CASSSAGGRSADTQYF
D: TRBD1; J: TRBJ2-2; size: NA; V: TRBV29-1; DNA: TGCAGCGTCGAGTCCGGGACAGGAAGCACCGGGGAGCTGTTTTTT; CDR3: CSVESGTGSTGELFF